The rows below give T cell receptor beta chains drawn from one sample of a study of cytomegalovirus exposure and HLA in healthy donors. Sequenced by immunoSEQ multiplex PCR; TCRdb stores in-frame clones only, minus some. The sample records 85,000 to 120,000 clones, roughly 95% being singletons. The sequenced material came from PBMCs. The receptors were sampled from a woman aged 18-29 years in good health and CMV-seronegative. The CDR3 runs from the conserved cysteine through the conserved F or W. The D gene is left open where the match is weak. Clone size is not always given. Where it is, it says once, few, many or a class for expanded clones.

size,D,J,V,CDR3,DNA
few,-,TRBJ2-5,TRBV5-6,CASSLGEAAVQETQYF,TGTGCCAGCAGCTTGGGTGAGGCGGCGGTCCAAGAGACCCAGTACTTC
-,-,TRBJ1-2,TRBV2,CASRPQTGFYYGYTF,TGTGCCAGCAGACCCCAAACGGGGTTCTACTATGGCTACACCTTC
-,-,TRBJ2-7,TRBV5-4,CASSLGTGFTYEQYF,TGTGCCAGCAGCCTGGGTACGGGTTTTACCTACGAGCAGTACTTC
-,TRBD2,TRBJ2-7,TRBV25-1,CASSDPGLVVYEQYF,TGTGCCAGCAGTGACCCCGGACTAGTTGTGTACGAGCAGTACTTC
-,-,TRBJ1-1,TRBV5-8,CASSSPHLDSTEAFF,TGTGCCAGCAGCTCCCCCCATCTAGACAGCACTGAAGCTTTCTTT
-,-,TRBJ1-1,TRBV5-1,CASSLEWDNSEAFF,TGCGCCAGCAGCTTGGAATGGGACAATAGTGAAGCTTTCTTT
-,-,TRBJ1-5,TRBV9,CASSVDSYQPQHF,TGTGCCAGCAGCGTAGACAGCTATCAGCCCCAGCATTTT
-,TRBD2,TRBJ2-1,TRBV6-5,CASSYSSGAYNEQFF,TGTGCCAGCAGTTACTCCAGCGGGGCATACAATGAGCAGTTCTTC
-,TRBD1,TRBJ1-2,TRBV27,CASQRTGQGGYSYGYTF,TGTGCCAGCCAACGGACGGGACAGGGAGGTTATAGCTATGGCTACACCTTC
once,TRBD2,TRBJ2-1,TRBV19,CASSITGGYNEQFF,TGTGCCAGTAGTATTACGGGAGGGTACAATGAGCAGTTCTTC